This TCR beta chain came from a study of T cells in Graves' hyperthyroidism and ophthalmopathy. Absence of ophthalmopathy progression within 18 months defined stable Graves' hyperthyroidism. Note on this clonotype: Antigen specificity is unknown.

Regarding the study as a whole: In simple terms, a model built on 13 V-J features told ophthalmopathy apart from stable hyperthyroidism. Progression to ophthalmopathy was predicted a median of 6.5 months early.

Template material for amplifying TCR beta CDR3 regions consisted of RNA transcripts. The study used the HTBI primer set for a first-round RT-PCR of the TCR CDR3. TCRdb itself ran the multiplex PCR reads through MiXCR, one entry per CDR3 protein. The sample records approximately 520,000 distinct CDR3 sequences, about a fifth being singletons. The sequenced sample was blood. The origin of this receptor is a man younger than 35 with Graves' hyperthyroidism.

CDR3: CASSYAGRGEETQYF. CDR3 nucleotide sequence: TGTGCCAGCAGCTACGCTGGTAGGGGCGAAGAGACCCAGTACTTC. The chain links TRBV6-5 to TRBJ2-5, with D perhaps matching TRBD1 (5 bases). V lost 6 bases, J lost 3 bases, and 17 bases lay in between. The CDR3 covers 15 residues. Germline V lookup: CDR1 MNHEY, CDR2 SVGAGI.